This is a list of T cell receptor beta chains from one sample in a study of blood T cell repertoires in COVID-19. Measured with immunoSEQ multiplex PCR; TCRdb has only the in-frame clones, and not every one. The profile covers fewer than 120,000 clones, with about three quarters appearing a single time and 16% taken by the ten largest. Sequenced material: peripheral blood. All receptors derive from a woman of 80 years or more with active or convalescent COVID-19. Both conserved end residues are part of each CDR3. Fields, in order: V gene, CDR3 protein.

>TRBV4-1
CASSSDHLGETQYF
>TRBV6-5
CASRRTSGTQYF
>TRBV19
CASSMDTTVITDTQYF
>TRBV29-1
CSVTSGRALTYEQYF
>TRBV19
CASNKQRGETQYF
>TRBV9
CASSPRQRGSYEQYF
>TRBV7-8
CASSRRGTSGGYNEQFF
>TRBV14
CASSQTRGRRYEQYF
>TRBV2
CASRAGTSGGVGELFF
>TRBV19
CASSGGRSGNTIYF
>TRBV3-1/TRBV3-2
CASSLLGGQPGGYTF
>TRBV4-1
CASSQPATGNYGYTF
>TRBV19
CASSKQGRVSNQPQHF
>TRBV28
CASSKPGEAAKNIQYF
>TRBV7-3
CASSLMGATNTEAFF
>TRBV5-4
CASSLGRSREANFFSNEQFF
>TRBV21-1
CASSKRTASTDTQYF
>TRBV9
CASSEPLGLAGGNNEQFF
>TRBV7-9
CASSPGTGAFGNTIYF
>TRBV29-1
CSSGGQYGYTF
>TRBV7-2
CASSLQVGGLYNEQFF
>TRBV2
CASKDGSTSYEQYF
>TRBV5-8
CASSDPPGQGQETQYF
>TRBV7-6
CASGHSGNTIYF
>TRBV7-9
CASSLGGTGRNTEAFF
>TRBV2
CASTSTGGASGPSGHF
>TRBV15
CATRGSDYGYTF
>TRBV5-1
CASSLGRAGGPSGETQYF
>TRBV7-3
CASSLSSGTNGELFF
>TRBV6-5
CASSLRTSGMELFF
>TRBV10-1
CASTFPGTGNTYEQYF
>TRBV29-1
CSVLGVGIGEETQYF
>TRBV5-4
CASSVDGEYGYTF
>TRBV6-5
CASSITGTGANEQFF
>TRBV6-2/TRBV6-3
CASSYRGTGGNYGYTF
>TRBV4-1
CASSQDFSRAYEQYF
>TRBV4-1
CASSRTVLSYNEQFF
>TRBV2
CASRTAGQGIGSPLHF
>TRBV18
CASSPRLRTNTGELFF
>TRBV5-1
CASSVLGTGATEAFF
>TRBV7-9
CASSSGTSGAFF
>TRBV2
CASGYSDEQYF
>TRBV6-5
CASSYETANTEAFF
>TRBV7-2
CASSSRLANTGELFF
>TRBV5-5
CASTAYGTGGSPLHF
>TRBV4-3
CASSQDQYSGNTIYF
>TRBV24-1
CATSDWTGANEQFF
>TRBV28
CASRGPYYGYTF